A selection of T cell receptor beta chains follows, all from one sample in a study of shared clonotypes between healthy human individuals. Generated by immunoSEQ multiplex PCR, the TCRdb table keeps only in-frame clones and is missing some. The sample lists under 2.5 million clones; 85% to 95% were seen once. Sequenced material: naive CD4+ T cells from PBMCs. The receptors originated from a man aged 18 to 29 in good health. Some clones in this sample may be carry-over from other donors' samples. The CDR3 runs from the conserved cysteine through the conserved F or W.

v_call	cdr3_aa
TRBV5-1	CASSLGGAAEAFF
TRBV11-2	CASSLRAADEKLFF
TRBV27	CATSGQITDTQYF
TRBV27	CASSFREKLFF
TRBV28	CASSLVVPYNEQFF
TRBV30	CAWSPVPYEQYF
TRBV27	CASNRPGLQNNEQFF
TRBV28	CASSSPPGSSYNEQFF
TRBV7-2	CASSRRGLGYEQYF
TRBV18	CASSLTGLVGKEQFF
TRBV9	CASSVGGANNEQFF
TRBV7-3	CASSTTGLETQYF
TRBV2	CASSPTGTSYGYTF
TRBV28	CASSPLGGEGNQPQHF
TRBV19	CASSPGLASYNEQFF
TRBV2	CASSDVGLAEAFF
TRBV28	CASSYDPNQPQHF
TRBV5-1	CASSLGVGRAAETQYF
TRBV7-2	CASSFPLAGYNEQFF
TRBV11-2	CASSKDRVTYEQYF
TRBV7-2	CASSLVGPTDTQYF
TRBV10-2	CASTGVEEGRYNEQFF
TRBV2	CASSPGPDTEAFF
TRBV7-9	CASSLTGLAGGAGEQFF
TRBV27	CASSYGFDRAGELFF
TRBV5-6	CASSFAGPTETQYF
TRBV27	CASSIDMNTGELFF
TRBV15	CATSREIVGRTEAFF
TRBV7-8	CASSPASGRDYEQYF